These 14 T cell receptor beta chains were sequenced from one sample in a study of identical twins listed by TCRdb under 2016. The method behind the library was 5' RACE. Sequencing instrument: Illumina HiSeq 2000. In-frame beta chains were kept once TCRdb had trimmed the public reads at Q25 with fastp and called clones with MiXCR. Under each unique CDR3 protein, matching rows form one entry showing the most common genes and DNA. The sample contains about 570,000 distinct CDR3 sequences, 9.6% of them found a single time. In total, the top ten clones hold roughly 3% of the sample. The sample was also reused in another study, on yellow fever vaccine responses in identical twins.

Sequencing input: PBMCs. These receptors were taken from a young woman in good health.

This chain joins TRBV28 and TRBJ1-4, with D tentatively TRBD1 (5 bases). CDR3 length: 18 residues. Germline V gene sequence: CDR1 MDHEN, CDR2 SYDVKM. V dropped 5 bases and J dropped 0 bases, with 19 bases sitting between them. The chain's CDR3 is CASSNERRDRTTNEKLFF. As DNA, the CDR3 is TGTGCCAGCAGTAACGAACGAAGGGACCGAACAACTAATGAAAAACTGTTTTTT.

This clonotype has more than one count but fewer than ten. The chain recombines TRBV6-2 or TRBV6-3 with TRBJ2-1; either TRBD1 or TRBD2 may supply D (5 bases each). Germline CDR1 reads MNHEY; CDR2 reads SVGEGT. V lost 8 bases and J 14 bases, leaving 19 bases between the germline ends. CDR3 length equals 12 residues. The CDR3 is CASHSGPPVKFF. CDR3 bases: TGTGCCAGCCATTCGGGGCCCCCCGTGAAGTTCTTC.

This clonotype was recorded at least ten times. This chain links TRBV10-3 with TRBJ2-7; D is ambiguous. Germline V CDR1 and CDR2: ENHRY, SYGVKD. V was shortened by 5 bases and J by 5 bases, with 7 bases between the two germline ends. This CDR3 contains 11 residues. The DNA for the CDR3 is TGTGCCATCAGTACGATAGACGAGCAGTACTTC. This gives the protein CAISTIDEQYF.

This clonotype was seen at least ten times. The rearrangement joins TRBV5-1 to TRBJ2-7, with a possible D match to TRBD2 (5 bases). CDR3 length: 14 amino acids. V lost 3 bases and J 0 bases, leaving 10 bases between the germline ends. Germline V lookup: CDR1 SGHRS, CDR2 YFSETQ. Here the CDR3 DNA reads TGCGCCAGCAGCTCGGGTGACTACTCCTACGAGCAGTACTTC. As protein: CASSSGDYSYEQYF.

This clonotype was detected ten times or more. This chain joins TRBV15 and TRBJ2-1, with D possibly TRBD1 on 5 matching bases. V was pared by 3 bases and J by 3 bases, with 12 bases between. CDR1 LNHNV and CDR2 YYDKDF come from the germline V gene (reference sequence). The CDR3 loop spans 15 amino acids. DNA for the CDR3: TGTGCCACCAGCAGGACCAGGGAAGGCTACAATGAGCAGTTCTTC. Encoded protein: CATSRTREGYNEQFF. Looking up the rest from reference TRBV15 and TRBJ2-1 gives the full variable domain: DAMVIQNPRYQVTQFGKPVTLSCSQTLNHNVMYWYQQKSSQAPKLLFHYYDKDFNNEADTPDNFQSRRPNTSFCFLDIRSPGLGDTAMYLCATSRTREGYNEQFFGPGTRLTVL.

The rearrangement uses TRBV5-1 and TRBJ2-7; 12 nucleotides agree with TRBD1. Germline values: CDR1 SGHRS, CDR2 YFSETQ. J was trimmed by 7 bases and V by 4 bases; bases with no gene match: 30. The CDR3 covers 22 residues. The CDR3 region has the DNA TGCGCCAGCAGCCTGGGACGGTCCTGGACCGGGACAGGGGGCTCGAGGCGAGAAGAGCAGTACTTC. The encoded protein is CASSLGRSWTGTGGSRREEQYF.

The table lists this clonotype with many counts. The DNA of the CDR3 is TGCAGTGCCAGGGCCCTGAGCGGGACTGTGGAGACCCAGTACTTC. Amino acids: CSARALSGTVETQYF. The chain recombines TRBV20-1 with TRBJ2-5; 7 nucleotides align to TRBD2. J was trimmed by 5 bases and V by 6 bases; bases with no gene match: 15. This CDR3 is built from 15 residues. Germline V gene data show CDR1 as DFQATT and CDR2 as SNEGSKA (reference sequence).

The chain is built from TRBV28 and TRBJ1-1; no definite D call. The ends were cut back, 6 bases at V and 0 bases at J, with 5 bases in the middle. Germline CDR1 is MDHEN and CDR2 is SYDVKM. The CDR3 consists of 12 residues. The CDR3 protein is CASREVNTEAFF. CDR3 in DNA: TGTGCCAGCAGAGAAGTGAACACTGAAGCTTTCTTT.

This clonotype has a handful of counts. This chain connects TRBV13 to TRBJ2-3, with D perhaps being TRBD1 or TRBD2 (6 bases each). The CDR3 spans 15 residues. CDR1 PRHDT and CDR2 FYEKMQ come from the germline V gene (reference sequence). The V end lost 5 bases, the J end lost 0 bases, and 12 bases lay between the germline ends. The CDR3 nucleotides read TGTGCCAGCAGCGAGGGGGGACTCAGCACAGATACGCAGTATTTT. Residues: CASSEGGLSTDTQYF. The whole variable domain, filled in from reference TRBV13 and TRBJ2-3, reads AAGVIQSPRHLIKEKRETATLKCYPIPRHDTVYWYQQGPGQDPQFLISFYEKMQSDKGSIPDRFSAQQFSDYHSELNMSSLELGDSALYFCASSEGGLSTDTQYFGPGTRLTVL.

This clonotype was detected ten times or more. This sequence joins TRBV29-1 and TRBJ2-5; 11 bases agree with TRBD2. CDR1 and CDR2 (germline): SQVTM, ANQGSEA. This CDR3 has 14 residues. V shed 7 bases and J 3 bases; nucleotides not matched to a gene: 7. The CDR3 spells CSALPTSGEETQYF. The CDR3 nucleotides read TGCAGCGCGCTACCGACTAGCGGGGAAGAGACCCAGTACTTC.

The chain couples TRBV9 to TRBJ2-5, with TRBD2 matching over 7 bases. This CDR3 has 14 residues. J gave up 5 bases and V 3 bases, and 7 bases lay outside the gene matches. CDR1 SGDLS and CDR2 YYNGEE come from the germline V gene. This chain's CDR3 is CASSAGLGGETQYF. DNA of the CDR3: TGTGCCAGCAGCGCCGGACTAGGTGGGGAGACCCAGTACTTC.

This clonotype was seen many times. This chain uses TRBV12-3 or TRBV12-4 with TRBJ2-7; maybe TRBD2 (5 bases). The CDR3 contains 16 residues. V lost 6 bases and J 0 bases, leaving 18 bases between the germline ends. The CDR3: CASSPLRGLSSYEQYF. The CDR3 DNA reads TGTGCCAGCAGCCCACTTCGGGGTTTAAGCTCCTACGAGCAGTACTTC.

At least ten counts were recorded for this clonotype. The chain combines TRBV18 with TRBJ2-6; D uncertain. V lost 5 bases and J lost 0, with 8 bases in between. The CDR3 totals 15 residues. Germline-derived CDR1 and CDR2 are KGHSH and LQKENI. The CDR3, as DNA: TGTGCCAGCTCATCCGTTGGCTCTGGGGCCAACGTCCTGACTTTC. This codes for CASSSVGSGANVLTF. The entire variable domain, with the rest obtained from reference TRBV18 and TRBJ2-6, is as follows: NAGVMQNPRHLVRRRGQEARLRCSPMKGHSHVYWYRQLPEEGLKFMVYLQKENIIDESGMPKERFSAEFPKEGPSILRIQQVVRGDSAAYFCASSSVGSGANVLTFGAGSRLTVL.

This clonotype was detected many times. The DNA of the CDR3 is TGTGCCAGCAGGGCGGACAGGCGATCTTTCTTT. The encoded protein is CASRADRRSFF. This chain uses TRBV6-5 with TRBJ1-1; 7 bases map to TRBD1. Trimming cost V 6 bases and J 12 bases; bases outside gene matches: 7. The CDR3 is made up of 11 amino acids. Germline values: CDR1 MNHEY, CDR2 SVGAGI.